A selection of T cell receptor beta chains follows, all from one sample in a study of OX40 agonist ivuxolimab in advanced cancers. Assay used: immunoSEQ multiplex PCR; TCRdb lists only in-frame clones, some missing. There are 70,000 to 80,000 clones in the sample; about 91% occur only once, and roughly 0.9% lies in the top ten. The starting material was CD4+ or CD8+ T cells sorted from blood, obtained in a trial of the OX40 agonist ivuxolimab. The receptors here all came from an adult with an advanced solid tumor such as melanoma, head and neck, liver or kidney cancer. Each CDR3 is given with its conserved first and last residue. The D gene is left open where the match is weak. Expanded clones are given a class, and other clones once, few, many or no size at all.

>NA|TRBV28|TRBJ2-5|NA
CASSYPGSPKGTQYF
TGTGCCAGCAGTTACCCCGGGTCCCCAAAAGGGACCCAGTACTTC
>NA|TRBV18|TRBJ2-7|TRBD1
CASSPSTGEVYEQYF
TGTGCCAGCTCACCAAGTACAGGGGAAGTATACGAGCAGTACTTC
>NA|TRBV18|TRBJ2-1|NA
CASSHGTLSSYNEQFF
TGTGCCAGCTCACATGGGACTCTCAGCTCCTACAATGAGCAGTTCTTC
>NA|TRBV6-5|TRBJ2-7|NA
CASSYGGAGAEQYF
TGTGCCAGCAGTTACGGCGGGGCAGGGGCCGAGCAGTACTTC
>NA|TRBV14|TRBJ1-4|NA
CASSRRGPREKLFF
TGTGCCAGCAGCCGACGGGGACCCCGGGAAAAACTGTTTTTT
>NA|TRBV9|TRBJ2-3|TRBD2
CASSVATGGPSTDTQYF
TGTGCCAGCAGCGTAGCTACGGGGGGGCCGAGCACAGATACGCAGTATTTT
>NA|TRBV10-3|TRBJ2-7|TRBD2
CASARLAGPYEQYF
TGTGCCAGTGCTAGACTAGCGGGCCCCTACGAGCAGTACTTC
>NA|TRBV18|TRBJ2-7|NA
CASSTTRDRAGYEQYF
TGTGCCAGCTCAACTACTCGTGACAGGGCGGGGTACGAGCAGTACTTC
>NA|TRBV7-8|TRBJ2-6|NA
CASSLEAVQGPAGANVLTF
TGTGCCAGCAGCTTAGAGGCGGTACAGGGCCCGGCAGGGGCCAACGTCCTGACTTTC
>NA|TRBV25-1|TRBJ1-2|NA
CASSESGANYGYTF
TGTGCCAGCAGTGAATCAGGAGCTAACTATGGCTACACCTTC
>few|TRBV7-2|TRBJ1-1|NA
CASSFFQPNTEAFF
TGTGCCAGCAGCTTTTTCCAGCCGAACACTGAAGCTTTCTTT
>NA|TRBV5-1|TRBJ1-4|NA
CASSLGYGATNEKLFF
TGCGCCAGCAGCTTGGGGTACGGCGCAACTAATGAAAAACTGTTTTTT
>NA|TRBV11-3|TRBJ2-2|TRBD2
CASSHGTSGSTGELFF
TGTGCCAGCAGCCACGGGACTAGCGGGTCAACCGGGGAGCTGTTTTTT
>NA|TRBV29-1|TRBJ1-4|NA
CSVDTQGHGSEKLFF
TGCAGCGTTGACACTCAAGGCCATGGTTCGGAAAAACTGTTTTTT
>NA|TRBV19|TRBJ2-1|NA
CASSAETRMGQFF
TGTGCCAGTAGTGCCGAGACTAGGATGGGGCAGTTCTTC
>once|TRBV27|TRBJ2-1|NA
CASRTVRGSYNEQFF
TGTGCCAGCAGGACGGTCAGGGGATCATACAATGAGCAGTTCTTC
>NA|TRBV9|TRBJ2-3|TRBD2
CASSVGTSGSGDTQYF
TGTGCCAGCAGCGTAGGGACTAGCGGGAGTGGGGATACGCAGTATTTT
>NA|TRBV9|TRBJ1-1|NA
CASSPTADSAEAFF
TGTGCCAGCAGCCCGACCGCCGACAGCGCTGAAGCTTTCTTT
>once|TRBV9|TRBJ1-5|TRBD1
CASSTPKDRGERQPQHF
TGTGCCAGCAGCACCCCAAAAGACAGGGGGGAACGTCAGCCCCAGCATTTT
>NA|TRBV5-1|TRBJ1-6|TRBD1
CASSLGGTAKDSPLHF
TGCGCCAGCAGCTTGGGGGGGACAGCGAAGGATTCACCCCTCCACTTT
>NA|TRBV2|TRBJ2-5|NA
CASSPPSKTQYF
TGTGCCAGCAGCCCCCCCAGTAAGACCCAGTACTTC
>NA|TRBV18|TRBJ2-3|TRBD1
CASSRYGQGNTDTQYF
TGTGCCAGCTCACGCTACGGACAGGGGAACACAGATACGCAGTATTTT
>NA|TRBV7-8|TRBJ2-1|TRBD2
CASSPLFSGRALNEQFF
TGTGCCAGCAGCCCACTATTTAGCGGGAGGGCCTTAAATGAGCAGTTCTTC
>NA|TRBV10-3|TRBJ1-2|TRBD1
CAIGQGRGYTF
TGTGCCATTGGACAGGGACGCGGCTACACCTTC
>NA|TRBV6-6|TRBJ2-5|NA
CASKVKEETQYF
TGTGCCAGCAAGGTGAAGGAGGAGACCCAGTACTTC
>NA|TRBV5-1|TRBJ2-2|NA
CASSPRGLTGELFF
TGCGCCAGCAGCCCCCGAGGTTTGACCGGGGAGCTGTTTTTT
>NA|TRBV28|TRBJ2-6|NA
CASTASGANVLTF
TGTGCCAGCACTGCCTCTGGGGCCAATGTCCTGACTTTC
>NA|TRBV5-1|TRBJ2-2|NA
CASSPGTRKKGPGELFF
TGCGCCAGCAGCCCGGGGACCCGTAAAAAAGGGCCCGGGGAGCTGTTTTTT
>NA|TRBV2|TRBJ2-7|NA
CASSDENWLPGPRYEQYF
TGTGCCAGCAGTGACGAAAATTGGCTACCGGGACCCAGGTACGAGCAGTACTTC
>NA|TRBV7-2|TRBJ2-3|NA
CASSSLYPGWGITDTQYF
TGTGCCAGCAGCAGCTTATACCCAGGGTGGGGAATCACAGATACGCAGTATTTT
>NA|TRBV18|TRBJ2-7|NA
CASSPTSPYEQYF
TGTGCCAGCTCACCAACTTCCCCCTACGAGCAGTACTTC
>NA|TRBV21-1|TRBJ1-5|NA
CAILRPMRHQPQHF
TGTGCCATCCTCAGGCCTATGCGGCATCAGCCCCAGCATTTT
>NA|TRBV20-1|TRBJ2-7|NA
CSAGHLYEQYF
TGCAGTGCGGGACACCTCTACGAGCAGTACTTC
>NA|TRBV4-1|TRBJ2-1|TRBD2
CASSQGNGRANDEQFF
TGCGCCAGCAGCCAAGGCAACGGGAGGGCCAATGATGAGCAGTTCTTC
>NA|TRBV4-1|TRBJ2-7|TRBD1
CASSHYGQGAGEQYF
TGCGCCAGCAGCCATTACGGACAGGGGGCGGGGGAGCAGTACTTC
>NA|TRBV30|TRBJ2-1|TRBD2
CAWSAPPGLAANNEQFF
TGTGCCTGGAGTGCCCCCCCGGGACTAGCGGCCAACAATGAGCAGTTCTTC
>few|TRBV28|TRBJ1-6|NA
CASSAAGGLHF
TGTGCCAGCAGTGCCGCCGGCGGCCTCCACTTT
>once|TRBV30|TRBJ1-1|NA
CAMGYWMNTEAFF
TGTGCCATGGGGTACTGGATGAACACTGAAGCTTTCTTT
>NA|TRBV6-5|TRBJ1-1|TRBD1
CASSGDRGTEAFF
TGTGCCAGCAGTGGGGACAGGGGCACTGAAGCTTTCTTT
>NA|TRBV9|TRBJ1-1|NA
CASSVDPGHLGTEAFF
TGTGCCAGCAGCGTAGACCCGGGACACTTGGGCACTGAAGCTTTCTTT
>NA|TRBV10-3|TRBJ2-3|TRBD2
CAISETGGVDTQYF
TGTGCCATCAGTGAAACGGGAGGTGTAGATACGCAGTATTTT
>few|TRBV21-1|TRBJ2-7|NA
CASTPRVDSYEQYF
TGTGCCAGCACGCCCCGTGTTGACTCCTACGAGCAGTACTTC
>NA|TRBV12-5|TRBJ2-3|TRBD2
CASGSRGGRERPDTQYF
TGTGCTAGTGGTTCCCGCGGGGGGCGGGAGCGTCCAGATACGCAGTATTTT
>once|TRBV6-1|TRBJ1-6|NA
CASGSNNSPLHF
TGTGCCAGCGGCAGCAATAATTCACCCCTCCACTTT
>NA|TRBV28|TRBJ1-2|NA
CASSIRGPYGYTF
TGTGCCAGCAGTATACGCGGTCCCTATGGCTACACCTTC
>NA|TRBV6-5|TRBJ2-7|TRBD2
CASRESGRAEEQYF
TGTGCCAGCAGAGAAAGCGGGAGGGCCGAGGAGCAGTACTTC
>NA|TRBV19|TRBJ2-7|NA
CASTNGRGRSYEQYF
TGTGCCAGTACCAACGGACGGGGCCGCTCCTACGAGCAGTACTTC
>few|TRBV6-5|TRBJ2-7|TRBD1
CASSYSRQGGPYEQYF
TGTGCCAGCAGTTACTCGAGACAGGGTGGCCCCTACGAGCAGTACTTC
>NA|TRBV29-1|TRBJ2-5|NA
CSSLGPETQYF
TGCAGCTCCCTCGGTCCCGAGACCCAGTACTTC
>NA|TRBV7-9|TRBJ1-6|NA
CASRSRGLSPLHF
TGTGCCAGCAGGAGCAGGGGACTCTCACCCCTCCACTTT
>NA|TRBV4-3|TRBJ2-3|NA
CASSSTAGADTQYF
TGCGCCAGCAGCTCCACGGCCGGGGCAGATACGCAGTATTTT